This T cell receptor (beta chain) was recovered during a study of Ad26.COV2.S vaccination and SARS-CoV-2 variants. Study results and limitations: Measurement of non-spike TCR breadth gave similar results in vaccine and placebo recipients.

With respect to this clone: Its specificity is not known.

CDR1 is SQVTM and CDR2 is ANQGSEA in the germline V gene. Unmatched junction bases numbered 3, after V lost 1 base and J lost 1 base. The CDR3 is 14 amino acids. Indicated treatment: some 20 received Ad26.COV2.S at low or high dose, single or two shots; several received placebo; per-sample allocation not given. The investigators took samples on day 63 after the first vaccine or placebo injection. An Ad26 vector carrying the Wuhan-strain SARS-CoV-2 spike served as the vaccine. Method: immunoSEQ multiplex PCR; TCRdb's copy keeps in-frame clones and lacks some. The sample records roughly 380,000 clones, 80% to 90% being singletons.

Sample: peripheral blood, taken in a trial of Ad26.COV2.S vaccine versus placebo. J is TRBJ1-1 and V is TRBV29-1; 7 nucleotides line up with TRBD1. The source of this sequence is a person between 18 and 65 years old who received the Ad26.COV2.S COVID-19 vaccine or a placebo. The CDR3 loop is CSVEVRTGNTEAFF. The CDR3 nucleotides read TGCAGCGTTGAAGTCCGGACAGGGAACACTGAAGCTTTCTTT.